These T cell receptor beta chains were read from a single sample in a study of OX40 agonist ivuxolimab in advanced cancers. Libraries were prepared by immunoSEQ multiplex PCR; TCRdb keeps only in-frame clonotypes and omits some of them. This sample has 60,000 to 70,000 clones, with around 87% found just once. The source material was CD4+ or CD8+ T cells sorted from blood, sampled in a trial of the OX40 agonist ivuxolimab. These receptors were taken from an adult with an advanced solid tumor such as melanoma, head and neck, liver or kidney cancer. CDR3s leave out the opening cysteine and the closing phenylalanine or tryptophan. D genes are given only for firm matches.

TRBJ2-7 | TRBV7-9 | TRBD2 | ASSLLAGVFYEQY
TRBJ2-7 | TRBV18 | . | ASSRRGGVYEQY
TRBJ2-7 | TRBV7-9 | . | ASSLAPGAYEQY
TRBJ2-1 | TRBV10-2 | TRBD2 | ASRSPGLARGNEQF
TRBJ2-4 | TRBV6-5 | . | ASSYLPTAAKNIQY
TRBJ2-3 | TRBV29-1 | . | SVGGAWADTQY
TRBJ2-3 | TRBV28 | . | ASSLPTDTQY
TRBJ2-1 | TRBV19 | . | ASSYGGGANEQF
TRBJ1-1 | TRBV30 | . | AWTGSLNTEAF
TRBJ2-3 | TRBV7-6 | . | ASSSRLTGGPSDTQY
TRBJ1-1 | TRBV6-5 | . | ASRTTLKNTEAF
TRBJ2-5 | TRBV7-2 | TRBD1 | ASSRQGGETQY
TRBJ2-3 | TRBV5-1 | . | ASSLATGHTDTQY
TRBJ1-1 | TRBV18 | . | ASSPFDSPEGGAF
TRBJ1-2 | TRBV28 | . | ASNLETPYGYT
TRBJ2-1 | TRBV7-2 | . | ASSLVFGGYNEQF
TRBJ2-1 | TRBV14 | TRBD1 | ASSQWGQGGFWNEQF
TRBJ2-3 | TRBV6-6 | . | ASSYNPDTQY
TRBJ1-1 | TRBV5-1 | . | ASSFGGTNTEAF
TRBJ2-1 | TRBV28 | . | ASSPPGDYNEQF
TRBJ1-1 | TRBV19 | . | ASSIGGGTDMNTEAF
TRBJ2-1 | TRBV4-3 | . | ASGDGRGLDEQF
TRBJ1-6 | TRBV6-1 | . | ASSDRKGTNSPLH
TRBJ2-2 | TRBV6-5 | TRBD2 | VAGAGVTGELF
. | TRBV28 | . | AIATAREQY
TRBJ2-2 | TRBV4-3 | . | ASSQDYLNRPGELF
TRBJ1-4 | TRBV6-1 | TRBD1 | ASSEPDPGQPPFNEKLF
TRBJ1-5 | TRBV27 | . | ASSPASLGRDQPQH
TRBJ1-1 | TRBV5-1 | . | ASSLSVYSDTEAF
TRBJ2-1 | TRBV6-5 | . | ASTTPYNEQF
TRBJ2-7 | TRBV28 | TRBD1 | ASSLGTVYEQY
TRBJ2-1 | TRBV5-1 | TRBD2 | ASSLLAGGYNEQF
TRBJ2-1 | TRBV10-3 | . | AISEEGKSRNEQF